Following are 16 T cell receptor beta chains from one sample sequenced in a study of blood T cell repertoires in COVID-19. Here immunoSEQ multiplex PCR was the method, and the copy in TCRdb shows in-frame clones only, minus some. The data show some 260,000 clones, with about 88% seen just once and 2% to 2.5% held by the top ten. The specimen sequenced was peripheral blood. These receptors were obtained from a woman between 35 and 50 years old who had recovered from COVID-19.

This clone appeared a single time. The gene calls are TRBV4-2 and TRBJ2-5, with 7 nucleotides matching TRBD2. Germline V gene lookup returns CDR1 LGHNA and CDR2 YNFKEQ. The CDR3 loop spans 13 amino acids. J lost 4 bases, V lost 4 bases, and 3 bases had no gene match. The CDR3 coding sequence is TGTGCCAGCAGCCTGACTAGCTCAGAGACCCAGTACTTC. Protein sequence: CASSLTSSETQYF.

The J gene is TRBJ1-6, the V gene TRBV6-1; 7 bases align to TRBD1. From germline, CDR1 is MNHNS and CDR2 SASEGT. Trimming removed 5 bases from V and 9 bases from J; junction bases left unmatched: 7. The CDR3 is made up of 14 amino acids. CDR3 in amino acids: CASSSDRVISPLHF. Here the CDR3 DNA reads TGTGCCAGCAGTTCCGACAGGGTTATTTCACCCCTCCACTTT.

This clone occurred once. This chain connects TRBV2 to TRBJ2-1; 10 bases are shared with TRBD2. Per germline, CDR1 SNHLY and CDR2 FYNNEI. This CDR3 comprises 15 residues. Trimming took 2 bases from V and 10 from J; bases not matched to a gene: 8. The CDR3 DNA reads as TGTGCCAGCAGTGAACTGAGCGGGGGGGCAGGGGAGCAGTTCTTC. The encoded protein is CASSELSGGAGEQFF.

This chain connects TRBV15 to TRBJ1-5; tentative D call: TRBD1 (5 bases). The ends were cut back, 3 bases at V and 5 bases at J, with 11 bases in the middle. CDR1 and CDR2 from the germline V gene are LNHNV and YYDKDF (reference sequence). This CDR3 region has 14 residues. CDR3 nucleotides: TGTGCCACCAGCAGCCGGGGAGGGGATCAGCCCCAGCATTTT. Its protein is CATSSRGGDQPQHF.

The chain links TRBV19 to TRBJ1-2; 8 bases fit TRBD1. After removal of 3 bases from V and 5 bases from J, the junction contained 8 bases not matched to a gene. Germline values: CDR1 LNHDA, CDR2 SQIVND (reference sequence). The CDR3 extends over 15 amino acids. In DNA form, the CDR3 reads TGTGCCAGTAGTATTTCTTCGGACAGGGCGTATGGCTACACCTTC. It specifies CASSISSDRAYGYTF.

The V and J genes are TRBV11-3 and TRBJ1-5; D is possibly TRBD1 (6 bases). The V gene's germline CDR1 is SGHNT and CDR2 YENEEA. V lost 7 bases and J lost 2, with 18 bases in between. This CDR3 region has 16 residues. DNA of the CDR3: TGTGCCAGCACCTTCCATCGGAAGGGGGGCAATCAGCCCCAGCATTTT. Its translation: CASTFHRKGGNQPQHF.

The chain uses TRBV28 and TRBJ1-2; a weak D match, TRBD1 (5 bases). Trimming shortened V by 3 bases and J by 2 bases, and 19 bases separated the two germline ends. Germline CDR1 is MDHEN and CDR2 is SYDVKM. The CDR3 is made up of 17 amino acids. CDR3 amino acids: CASSFRGGSAGNYGYTF. CDR3 sequence (DNA): TGTGCCAGCAGTTTCCGGGGGGGTTCGGCTGGGAACTATGGCTACACCTTC.

The chain recombines TRBV5-6 with TRBJ2-5, with 7 bases identical to TRBD1. V lost 4 bases and J lost 5; bases outside the gene matches: 17. CDR3 size: 17 residues. Germline CDR1 and CDR2: SGHDT and YYEEEE. The CDR3 here is CASSGGTIRQGRETQYF. In DNA, the CDR3 is TGTGCCAGCAGCGGGGGTACGATAAGACAGGGCCGGGAGACCCAGTACTTC.

The J gene is TRBJ2-1, the V gene TRBV25-1; tentative D call: TRBD1 (6 bases). The germline V gene has CDR1 MGHDK and CDR2 SYGVNS. This CDR3 contains 13 residues. The ends were cut back, 2 bases at V and 7 bases at J, with 9 bases in the middle. CDR3 region: CASSEGQRNEQFF. CDR3 in DNA: TGTGCCAGCAGTGAAGGACAGCGGAATGAGCAGTTCTTC.

In its sample, this clone was seen once. The chain links TRBV9 to TRBJ2-7; a possible D gene is TRBD2 (6 bases). This CDR3 is 16 amino acids long. Germline lookup yields CDR1 SGDLS and CDR2 YYNGEE. V shed 3 bases and J shed 5 bases, with 21 bases lying between them. The CDR3: CASSARGVAELDEQYF. The CDR3 DNA reads TGTGCCAGCAGCGCCCGAGGGGTAGCGGAGCTGGACGAGCAGTACTTC.

This chain connects TRBV7-2 to TRBJ2-1; 11 bases fit TRBD2. V lost 3 bases, J lost 5 bases, and 9 bases stayed unmatched. CDR1 is SGHTA and CDR2 is FQGNSA in the germline V gene. The CDR3 sequence is 17 residues long. Here the CDR3 DNA reads TGTGCCAGCAGCTTGCCCCCCACTAGCGGGGGACACAATGAGCAGTTCTTC. It encodes CASSLPPTSGGHNEQFF. Full variable domain (missing parts from reference TRBV7-2 and TRBJ2-1): GAGVSQSPSNKVTEKGKDVELRCDPISGHTALYWYRQSLGQGLEFLIYFQGNSAPDKSGLPSDRFSAERTGGSVSTLTIQRTQQEDSAVYLCASSLPPTSGGHNEQFFGPGTRLTVL.

The genes are TRBV3-1 (or the pseudogene TRBV3-2) and TRBJ2-3, with D possibly being TRBD2 (6 bases). Trimming cost V 4 bases and J 3 bases, with 20 bases left between them. The CDR3 length is 17 residues. Per germline, CDR1 LGHDT and CDR2 YNNKEL (reference sequence). The CDR3 protein is CASSPSNRERRTDTQYF. CDR3 in DNA: TGTGCCAGCAGCCCTTCCAACCGGGAGAGGCGGACAGATACGCAGTATTTT.

V and J are TRBV7-9 and TRBJ2-7, with TRBD1 matching 10 bases. CDR1 is SEHNR and CDR2 is FQNEAQ in the germline V gene (reference sequence). The CDR3 loop spans 15 amino acids. The V gene end was trimmed by 0 bases and the J gene end by 6 bases; junction bases not matched to a gene: 5. Here the CDR3 reads CASSLAGQGLPEQYF. As DNA, the CDR3 is TGTGCCAGCAGCTTAGCGGGACAGGGGTTACCCGAGCAGTACTTC.

This chain joins TRBV19 and TRBJ1-3; D gene uncertain. This CDR3 comprises 13 residues. V lost 3 bases and J lost 3, with 6 bases in between. The germline V gene has CDR1 LNHDA and CDR2 SQIVND (reference sequence). The CDR3 loop is CASSMSIGNTIYF. The CDR3 bases are TGTGCCAGTAGTATGAGCATTGGAAACACCATATATTTT.

This clone was seen just once. The chain couples TRBV5-6 to TRBJ2-5; D gene uncertain. This CDR3 region has 14 residues. Germline V gene data show CDR1 as SGHDT and CDR2 as YYEEEE. Between the trimmed V and J ends, which lost 0 bases and 1 base, there was a span of 7 bases. CDR3 loop: CASSLGGPQETQYF. Here the CDR3 DNA reads TGTGCCAGCAGCTTGGGCGGCCCCCAAGAGACCCAGTACTTC. The variable domain in full, with the rest retrieved from reference TRBV5-6 and TRBJ2-5, is DAGVTQSPTHLIKTRGQQVTLRCSPKSGHDTVSWYQQALGQGPQFIFQYYEEEERQRGNFPDRFSGHQFPNYSSELNVNALLLGDSALYLCASSLGGPQETQYFGPGTRLLVL.

The chain couples TRBV14 to TRBJ2-1; D possibly corresponds to TRBD2 (6 bases). CDR1 is SGHDN and CDR2 is FVKESK in the germline V gene. Trimming pared 0 bases from V and 3 bases from J, leaving 9 bases between. The CDR3 contains 15 residues. The CDR3 nucleotides read TGTGCCAGCAGCCAAGATTGGGGGGACTACAATGAGCAGTTCTTC. It codes for CASSQDWGDYNEQFF. The entire variable domain, with the rest obtained from reference TRBV14 and TRBJ2-1, is as follows: EAGVTQFPSHSVIEKGQTVTLRCDPISGHDNLYWYRRVMGKEIKFLLHFVKESKQDESGMPNNRFLAERTGGTYSTLKVQPAELEDSGVYFCASSQDWGDYNEQFFGPGTRLTVL.